These 8 T cell receptor beta chains share one sample of origin, sequenced in a study of blood T cells in healthy people across ages. Together with a sample-barcoded 5' primer, a J-beta primer mix was included in a second PCR lasting roughly 6 to 12 cycles. TCRdb analysed the 5' RACE reads with MiXCR anew, one entry per CDR3 protein. The table lists roughly 680,000 distinct CDR3 sequences, approximately 52% of them singletons. The source material was blood. These receptors were collected from a woman older than 75 in good health.

The genes are TRBV5-1 and TRBJ2-1, with TRBD2 matching over 8 bases. The germline V gene encodes CDR1 SGHRS and CDR2 YFSETQ. This CDR3 is built from 14 residues. V shed 3 bases, J shed 5 bases, and the junction held 4 bases outside the gene matches. The DNA of the CDR3 is TGCGCCAGCAGCTCGGGACTAGGAGACAATGAGCAGTTCTTC. As protein: CASSSGLGDNEQFF.

The J gene is TRBJ2-3, the V gene TRBV7-9; D unresolved. CDR3 length: 11 residues. The V end was cut by 8 bases, the J end by 5 bases, with 8 bases between. Germline V gene data show CDR1 as SEHNR and CDR2 as FQNEAQ (reference sequence). This CDR3 reads CASPMGDTQYF. The CDR3 nucleotides are TGTGCCAGCCCCATGGGAGATACGCAGTATTTT.

A word on this clonotype: This may be a read error, as it is one base from a much larger clone. The genes are TRBV4-1 and TRBJ2-1, with a weak D call TRBD1 (5 bases). Germline assignment: CDR1 MGHRA and CDR2 YSYEKL. V was trimmed by 1 base and J by 5 bases, leaving 12 bases between them. The CDR3 consists of 15 residues. This chain's CDR3 is CASSQGSTEDNEQFF. The CDR3 nucleotides are TGCGCCAGCAGCCAAGGGTCGACAGAAGACAATGAGCAGTTCTTC.

A remark on this clonotype: Given a much more abundant clone one base away, this may be a read error. The rearrangement uses TRBV29-1 and TRBJ2-3, with 9 bases fitting TRBD2. Germline assignment: CDR1 SQVTM and CDR2 ANQGSEA. The CDR3 sequence is 10 residues long. This CDR3 is CSGGRDTRYF. The CDR3 DNA is TGCAGCGGCGGGAGGGATACGCGGTATTTT.

CDR3 amino acids: CANPTIRSRDSGELFF. CDR3 DNA: TGTGCCAACCCTACGATCAGGAGTCGGGACTCCGGGGAGCTGTTTTTT. The rearrangement joins TRBV9 to TRBJ2-2; D is perhaps TRBD2 (6 bases). V was shortened by 9 bases and J by 6 bases, with 24 bases between the two germline ends. CDR1 is SGDLS, CDR2 YYNGEE, per germline. This CDR3 contains 16 residues.

Ten or more counts support this clonotype. The chain links TRBV12-3 or TRBV12-4 to TRBJ1-1; D remains ambiguous. Trimming pared 5 bases from V and 0 bases from J, leaving 7 bases between. The length of the CDR3 is 13 residues. CDR3 in DNA: TGTGCCAGCAGTCTTAAACTGAACACTGAAGCTTTCTTT. This translates into CASSLKLNTEAFF.

This sequence joins TRBV18 and TRBJ2-3; no definite D call. CDR3 length: 14 amino acids. Trimming shortened V by 2 bases and J by 2 bases, and 8 bases separated the two germline ends. From germline, CDR1 is KGHSH and CDR2 LQKENI. This chain's CDR3 is CASSPTLATDTQYF. The CDR3 DNA is TGTGCCAGCTCACCAACCCTGGCCACAGATACGCAGTATTTT.

This chain connects TRBV14 to TRBJ1-1, with no clear D. This CDR3 spans 13 amino acids. The germline V gene has CDR1 SGHDN and CDR2 FVKESK. The V and J ends lost 1 base and 6 bases respectively, with 9 bases between them. CDR3 sequence reads: CASSQVNGPEAFF. CDR3 in DNA: TGTGCCAGCAGCCAAGTTAATGGGCCTGAAGCTTTCTTT.